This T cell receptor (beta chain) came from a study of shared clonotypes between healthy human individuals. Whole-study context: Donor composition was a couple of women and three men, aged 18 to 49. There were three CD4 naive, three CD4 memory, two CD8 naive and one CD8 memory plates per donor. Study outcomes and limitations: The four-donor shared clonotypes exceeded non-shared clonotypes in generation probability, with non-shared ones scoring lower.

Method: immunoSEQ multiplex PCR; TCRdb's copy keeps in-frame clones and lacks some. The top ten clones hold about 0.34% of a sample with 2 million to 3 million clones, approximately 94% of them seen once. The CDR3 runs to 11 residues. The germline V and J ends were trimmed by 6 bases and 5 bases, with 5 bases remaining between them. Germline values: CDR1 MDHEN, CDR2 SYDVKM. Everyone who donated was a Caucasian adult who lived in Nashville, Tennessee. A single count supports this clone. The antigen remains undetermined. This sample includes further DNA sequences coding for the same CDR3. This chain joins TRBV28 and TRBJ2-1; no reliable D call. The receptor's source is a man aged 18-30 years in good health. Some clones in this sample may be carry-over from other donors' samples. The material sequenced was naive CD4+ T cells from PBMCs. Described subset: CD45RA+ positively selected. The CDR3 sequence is CASRLDNEQFF. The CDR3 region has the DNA TGTGCCAGCAGGCTAGACAATGAGCAGTTCTTC.